Detailed here is one T cell receptor beta chain. This sample was taken from a study of blood T cell repertoires in COVID-19. Assay: immunoSEQ multiplex PCR; the TCRdb copy retains only in-frame clones and omits some. The sample contains around 300,000 clones, roughly 88% of which appear only once. The CDR3 totals 15 residues. With 10 bases clipped from V and 6 bases from J, the junction kept 10 bases outside the gene matches. Looked up from germline, CDR1 is LNHDA and CDR2 is SQIVND (reference sequence). The J gene is TRBJ1-6, the V gene TRBV19, with TRBD1 matching over 9 bases. Sequencing was done on a sample of peripheral blood. This receptor was obtained from a woman aged 30 to 39 with active or convalescent COVID-19. CDR3 nucleotide sequence: TGTGCCACACGAAAGGGGACAGGGTCTAATTCACCCCTCCACTTT. It is translated as CATRKGTGSNSPLHF.